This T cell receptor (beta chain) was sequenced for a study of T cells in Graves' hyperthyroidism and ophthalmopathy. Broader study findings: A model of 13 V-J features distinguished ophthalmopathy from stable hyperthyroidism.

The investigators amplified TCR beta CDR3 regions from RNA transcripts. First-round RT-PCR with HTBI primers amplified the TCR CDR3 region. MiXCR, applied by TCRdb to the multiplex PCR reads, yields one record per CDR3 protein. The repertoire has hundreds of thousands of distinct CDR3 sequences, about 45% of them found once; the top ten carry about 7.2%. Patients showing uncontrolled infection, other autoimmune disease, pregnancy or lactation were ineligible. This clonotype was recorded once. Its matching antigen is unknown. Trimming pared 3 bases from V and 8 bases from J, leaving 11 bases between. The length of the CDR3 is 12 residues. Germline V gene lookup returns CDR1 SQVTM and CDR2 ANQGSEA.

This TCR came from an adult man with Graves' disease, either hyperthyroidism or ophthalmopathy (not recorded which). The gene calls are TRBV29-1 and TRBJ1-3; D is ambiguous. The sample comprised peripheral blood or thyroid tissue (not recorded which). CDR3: CSVELDGYTIYF. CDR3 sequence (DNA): TGCAGCGTTGAGCTCGATGGCTACACCATATATTTT.